These 29 T cell receptor beta chains originate from one sample sequenced in a study of blood T cell repertoires in COVID-19. TCRdb's copy holds only in-frame clones and misses some; the assay was immunoSEQ multiplex PCR. The repertoire holds some 120,000 clones, with around nine tenths as singletons. Sequenced input: peripheral blood. These receptors originate from a woman between 50 and 59 years old with acute or convalescent COVID-19.

V usage is TRBV10-3 and J usage is TRBJ1-1, with TRBD1 matching 8 bases. This CDR3 is built from 15 residues. CDR1 and CDR2 from the germline V gene are ENHRY and SYGVKD. With 2 bases clipped from V and 4 bases from J, the junction kept 6 bases outside the gene matches. CDR3 DNA sequence: TGTGCCATCAGTGAGCCAGGGGGCGCCGGCACTGAAGCTTTCTTT. It codes for CAISEPGGAGTEAFF.

This rearrangement joins TRBV2 to TRBJ2-1; no firm D call. The CDR3 runs 12 residues. CDR1 and CDR2 from the germline V gene are SNHLY and FYNNEI. V was clipped by 5 bases and J by 7 bases, with 9 bases between them. CDR3 DNA sequence: TGTGCCAGCAGTCTCGCCCAGAATGAGCAGTTCTTC. It yields the protein CASSLAQNEQFF.

The chain recombines TRBV5-1 with TRBJ2-4, with 9 bases lining up with TRBD2. Germline assignment: CDR1 SGHRS and CDR2 YFSETQ. The CDR3 runs 18 residues. J lost 1 base, V lost 0 bases, and 8 bases had no gene match. The DNA for the CDR3 is TGCGCCAGCAGCTTGGAGGCGGGAGGGGTACATGCCAAAAACATTCAGTACTTC. Amino acid sequence: CASSLEAGGVHAKNIQYF.

The CDR3 is CASSFLDRRNEQFF. The CDR3 DNA reads TGTGCCAGCAGCTTCTTGGACAGGCGCAATGAGCAGTTCTTC. The genes are TRBV7-3 and TRBJ2-1; 7 bases map to TRBD1. Germline V gene sequence: CDR1 SGHTA, CDR2 FQGTGA. The CDR3 covers 14 residues. The V and J ends lost 3 bases and 6 bases, in that order; junction bases with no gene match: 5.

The chain couples TRBV7-2 to TRBJ2-7; D is possibly TRBD1 (5 bases). This CDR3 has 17 residues. Germline values: CDR1 SGHTA, CDR2 FQGNSA. V lost 0 bases, J lost 4 bases, and 19 bases lay in between. The CDR3 protein is CASSLAPPQWGPYEQYF. The CDR3 nucleotides read TGTGCCAGCAGCTTAGCGCCACCTCAGTGGGGCCCTTACGAGCAGTACTTC.

The genes are TRBV4-3 and TRBJ2-7; TRBD1 matches at 8 bases. V lost 1 base, J lost 0 bases, and 2 bases stayed unmatched. The CDR3 totals 15 residues. Germline-derived CDR1 and CDR2 are LGHNA and YSLEER. CDR3 in amino acids: CASSQGQGASYEQYF. The CDR3 DNA reads as TGCGCCAGCAGCCAAGGGCAGGGGGCCTCCTACGAGCAGTACTTC.

The chain has TRBV7-8 and TRBJ2-7; D unresolved. The V and J ends lost 1 base and 7 bases respectively, with 11 bases between them. Germline CDR1 is SGHVS and CDR2 is FQNEAQ. The CDR3 is 13 amino acids. As DNA, the CDR3 is TGTGCCAGCAGCTTAGACGTGGCGAGGGAGCAGTACTTC. Amino acids: CASSLDVAREQYF.

CDR3 sequence reads: CASSRTGGSGNTIYF. Here the CDR3 DNA reads TGTGCCAGCAGCCGGACAGGGGGCTCTGGAAACACCATATATTTT. This chain uses TRBV7-9 with TRBJ1-3, with 10 bases matching TRBD1. V shed 5 bases, J shed 0 bases, and the junction held 1 base outside the gene matches. Germline CDR1 and CDR2: SEHNR and FQNEAQ (reference sequence). The CDR3 covers 15 residues.

The chain is built from TRBV7-9 and TRBJ2-7; 8 bases are shared with TRBD2. Germline V gives CDR1 SEHNR, CDR2 FQNEAQ (reference sequence). CDR3 length equals 13 residues. Losses at the gene ends were 2 bases for V and 3 bases for J; bases not matched to a gene: 0. The CDR3 loop is CASSLLAGYEQYF. The CDR3 region has the DNA TGTGCCAGCAGCTTACTAGCGGGCTACGAGCAGTACTTC.

The chain carries TRBV19 and TRBJ1-1; TRBD1 is a possible D gene (6 bases). V was clipped by 3 bases and J by 5 bases, with 19 bases between them. In germline, CDR1 is LNHDA, CDR2 SQIVND (reference sequence). CDR3 length: 16 residues. The CDR3 protein is CASSIGRRQDGTEAFF. CDR3 bases: TGTGCCAGTAGTATTGGTCGTCGACAGGATGGGACTGAAGCTTTCTTT.

The chain employs TRBV4-1 and TRBJ2-5, with TRBD2 identical over 10 bases. The germline V gene encodes CDR1 MGHRA and CDR2 YSYEKL. This CDR3 has 17 residues. V dropped 1 base and J dropped 3; count of bases not matched to a gene: 8. The CDR3 spells CASSQGLAGVQEETQYF. Written as DNA, the CDR3 is TGCGCCAGCAGCCAAGGGCTAGCGGGGGTTCAGGAAGAGACCCAGTACTTC.

The chain has TRBV4-1 and TRBJ1-2; 7 bases map to TRBD1. V trimming: 4 bases; J trimming: 7 bases; junction bases outside the gene matches: 9. Germline assignment: CDR1 MGHRA and CDR2 YSYEKL. The CDR3 contains 14 residues. CDR3: CASSPPTGEAGYTF. CDR3 nucleotides: TGCGCCAGCAGCCCCCCAACAGGGGAGGCTGGCTACACCTTC.

This clone came up a few times. This chain links TRBV4-3 with TRBJ2-1; 13 bases are a match to TRBD2. The junction had 3 bases not matched to a gene; V was cut back by 0 bases and J by 4 bases. The germline CDR1 and CDR2 sequences are LGHNA and YSLEER. The CDR3 has 17 residues. The CDR3 DNA follows: TGCGCCAGCAGCCAAGAATCGGGACTAGCGGGGTACAATGAGCAGTTCTTC. Protein product: CASSQESGLAGYNEQFF.

This clone was detected many times. The chain recombines TRBV20-1 with TRBJ2-7; 7 bases fit TRBD1. The CDR3 spans 13 residues. The germline V gene has CDR1 DFQATT and CDR2 SNEGSKA (reference sequence). The trim removed 3 bases at V and 1 base at J, leaving 3 bases unmatched. CDR3 DNA: TGCAGTGCTAGTGAGGGGGCGTCCTACGAGCAGTACTTC. It encodes CSASEGASYEQYF.

This rearrangement joins TRBV6-5 to TRBJ1-1, with D possibly matching TRBD1 (6 bases). The CDR3 length is 15 residues. V lost 2 bases and J lost 7, with 17 bases in between. CDR1 is MNHEY and CDR2 is SVGAGI in the germline V gene. CDR3: CASSYTRGAGSEAFF. As DNA, the CDR3 is TGTGCCAGCAGTTACACTCGGGGGGCCGGGAGTGAAGCTTTCTTT.

The chain is built from TRBV30 and TRBJ2-1; 13 positions agree with TRBD2. V lost 5 bases, J lost 3 bases, and 13 bases stayed unmatched. Germline CDR1 is GTSNPN and CDR2 is SVGIG (reference sequence). The CDR3 is 18 residues long. The CDR3 region has the DNA TGTGCCTGGGAGCCGGGACTAGCGGGAAGTTCGGGCTACAATGAGCAGTTCTTC. Protein: CAWEPGLAGSSGYNEQFF.

The chain joins TRBV20-1 to TRBJ1-6; 7 nucleotides align to TRBD1. CDR3 length: 16 residues. With V trimmed by 3 bases and J by 0 bases, 5 bases remained unmatched. The germline V gene encodes CDR1 DFQATT and CDR2 SNEGSKA (reference sequence). In nucleotides, the CDR3 is TGCAGTGCTAGTGACGGGACAGTCTCCTATAATTCACCCCTCCACTTT. Translation: CSASDGTVSYNSPLHF.

This chain joins TRBV30 and TRBJ1-1, with 9 nucleotides matching TRBD1. This CDR3 spans 16 amino acids. The junction had 17 bases not matched to a gene; V was cut back by 2 bases and J by 10 bases. Germline CDR1 is GTSNPN and CDR2 is SVGIG (reference sequence). In DNA, the CDR3 is TGTGCCTGGAGTTCGGCCGGGACAGGGCTAATTTTAGGAGCTTTCTTT. The encoded protein is CAWSSAGTGLILGAFF.

The sample holds one count of this clone. The rearrangement uses TRBV30 and TRBJ2-7; 10 nucleotides match TRBD2. The V and J ends lost 1 base and 3 bases, in that order; junction bases with no gene match: 3. This CDR3 comprises 14 residues. CDR1 and CDR2 from the germline V gene are GTSNPN and SVGIG (reference sequence). The CDR3 region is CAWSDGTSVYEQYF. The CDR3 DNA sequence: TGTGCCTGGAGTGATGGGACTAGCGTCTACGAGCAGTACTTC.

This chain links TRBV7-2 with TRBJ1-2; D might be TRBD1 (5 bases). The V end was cut by 5 bases, the J end by 0 bases, with 13 bases between. This CDR3 region has 15 residues. Germline lookup yields CDR1 SGHTA and CDR2 FQGNSA. CDR3 sequence (DNA): TGTGCCAGCAGCCCCGCGGGGGGAGCTAACTATGGCTACACCTTC. It translates to CASSPAGGANYGYTF.

The chain uses TRBV19 and TRBJ1-3, with no clear D. The CDR3 totals 14 residues. Trimming pared 1 base from V and 0 bases from J, leaving 4 bases between. The germline gives CDR1 LNHDA, CDR2 SQIVND (reference sequence). The CDR3, as DNA: TGTGCCAGTAGTATAGGAGTCTCTGGAAACACCATATATTTT. It is translated as CASSIGVSGNTIYF. Supplemented by reference TRBV19 and TRBJ1-3, the full variable domain reads DGGITQSPKYLFRKEGQNVTLSCEQNLNHDAMYWYRQDPGQGLRLIYYSQIVNDFQKGDIAEGYSVSREKKESFPLTVTSAQKNPTAFYLCASSIGVSGNTIYFGEGSWLTVV.

This chain joins TRBV6-5 and TRBJ1-1; TRBD1 aligns across 9 bases. Germline values: CDR1 MNHEY, CDR2 SVGAGI. The trim removed 5 bases at V and 4 bases at J, leaving 8 bases unmatched. The CDR3 loop spans 15 amino acids. The CDR3 is CASSPSGTGSTEAFF. CDR3 sequence (DNA): TGTGCCAGCAGTCCCTCCGGGACAGGGAGCACTGAAGCTTTCTTT.

The gene calls are TRBV4-3 and TRBJ1-2; D is ambiguous. Trimming took off 1 base at V and 4 bases at J, with 13 bases between the two ends. The V gene's germline CDR1 is LGHNA and CDR2 YSLEER. The CDR3 consists of 15 residues. Here the CDR3 reads CASSQAERSSYGYTF. The CDR3 region has the DNA TGCGCCAGCAGCCAAGCCGAAAGGAGCAGCTATGGCTACACCTTC.

The chain combines TRBV19 with TRBJ1-1; no definite D call. The germline V gene encodes CDR1 LNHDA and CDR2 SQIVND (reference sequence). CDR3 length: 14 amino acids. V was trimmed by 9 bases and J by 3 bases, leaving 17 bases between them. The CDR3 DNA reads as TGTGCCAGCTCCCCTCTAGATCCGTACACTGAAGCTTTCTTT. Translating gives CASSPLDPYTEAFF.

This chain connects TRBV6-5 to TRBJ2-3, with 10 bases matching TRBD2. CDR1 is MNHEY, CDR2 SVGAGI, per germline. CDR3 length: 15 residues. The J segment lost 6 bases and the V segment lost 2 bases, leaving 5 bases of the junction unmatched. For the CDR3, the DNA is TGTGCCAGCAGTTACGTAGCGGGAGGAACGGATACGCAGTATTTT. It translates to CASSYVAGGTDTQYF.

The sample holds a few counts of this clone. This CDR3 reads CASGLGLAEQDTQYF. The CDR3 coding sequence is TGTGCTAGTGGTTTAGGACTAGCGGAGCAGGATACGCAGTATTTT. This sequence joins TRBV12-5 and TRBJ2-3; 10 nucleotides align to TRBD2. J was trimmed by 6 bases and V by 3 bases; bases with no gene match: 6. This CDR3 contains 15 residues. Germline CDR1 is LGHNT and CDR2 is FRNRAP.

This chain uses TRBV5-1 with TRBJ1-6; possible D gene TRBD1, 6 bases. CDR3 length equals 15 residues. Trimming removed 0 bases from V and 7 bases from J, with 11 bases in between. In germline, CDR1 is SGHRS, CDR2 YFSETQ. The CDR3 protein is CASSLVAGANSPLHF. The CDR3 DNA reads TGCGCCAGCAGCTTGGTTGCGGGGGCAAATTCACCCCTCCACTTT.

In DNA form, the CDR3 reads TGCGCCAGCAGCTTGGCTCCCGGTGCCCTAGAGACCCAGTACTTC. Protein product: CASSLAPGALETQYF. V usage is TRBV5-1 and J usage is TRBJ2-5; D is unresolved. V lost 0 bases and J 4 bases, leaving 13 bases between the germline ends. Germline CDR1 is SGHRS and CDR2 is YFSETQ. The CDR3 consists of 15 residues. Variable domain in full (rest from reference TRBV5-1 and TRBJ2-5): KAGVTQTPRYLIKTRGQQVTLSCSPISGHRSVSWYQQTPGQGLQFLFEYFSETQRNKGNFPGRFSGRQFSNSRSEMNVSTLELGDSALYLCASSLAPGALETQYFGPGTRLLVL.

This clone was counted a few times. The chain recombines TRBV7-7 with TRBJ2-2; 13 bases line up with TRBD2. Germline CDR1 is SSHAT and CDR2 is FNYEAQ (reference sequence). The V segment lost 5 bases and the J segment 10 bases; nucleotides outside the gene matches: 10. This CDR3 contains 16 residues. The CDR3 DNA reads TGTGCCAGCAGCCGGTGGACTAGCGGGAGCCGGGAGGAGCTGTTTTTT. Amino acid sequence: CASSRWTSGSREELFF.